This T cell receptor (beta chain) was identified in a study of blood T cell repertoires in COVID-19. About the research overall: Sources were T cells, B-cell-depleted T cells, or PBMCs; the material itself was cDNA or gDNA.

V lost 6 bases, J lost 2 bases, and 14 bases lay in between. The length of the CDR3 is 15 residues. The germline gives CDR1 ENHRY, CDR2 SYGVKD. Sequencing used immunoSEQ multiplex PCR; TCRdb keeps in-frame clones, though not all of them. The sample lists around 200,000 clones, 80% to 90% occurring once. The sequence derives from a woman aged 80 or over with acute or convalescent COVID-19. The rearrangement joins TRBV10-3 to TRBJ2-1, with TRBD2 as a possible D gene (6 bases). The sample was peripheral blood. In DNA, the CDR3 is TGTGCCATCAGCCTCGGCGGGGAGCCCTACAATGAGCAGTTCTTC. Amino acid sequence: CAISLGGEPYNEQFF.